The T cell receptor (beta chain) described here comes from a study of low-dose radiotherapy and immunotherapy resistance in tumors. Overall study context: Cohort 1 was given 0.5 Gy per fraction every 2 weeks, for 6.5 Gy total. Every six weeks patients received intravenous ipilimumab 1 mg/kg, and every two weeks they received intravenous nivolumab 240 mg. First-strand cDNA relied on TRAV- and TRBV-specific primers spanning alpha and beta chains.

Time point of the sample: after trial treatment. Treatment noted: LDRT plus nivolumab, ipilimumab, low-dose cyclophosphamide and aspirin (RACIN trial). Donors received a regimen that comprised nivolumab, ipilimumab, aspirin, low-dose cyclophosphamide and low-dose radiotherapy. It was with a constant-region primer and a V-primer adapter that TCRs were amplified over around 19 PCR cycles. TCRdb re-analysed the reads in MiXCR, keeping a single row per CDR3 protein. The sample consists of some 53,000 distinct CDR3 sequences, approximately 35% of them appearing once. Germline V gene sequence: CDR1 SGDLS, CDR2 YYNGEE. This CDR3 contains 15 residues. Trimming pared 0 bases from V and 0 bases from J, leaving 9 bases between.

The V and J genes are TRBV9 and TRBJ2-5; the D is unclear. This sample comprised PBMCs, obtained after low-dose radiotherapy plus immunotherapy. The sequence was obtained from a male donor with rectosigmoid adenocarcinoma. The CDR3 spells CASSVDPEYQETQYF. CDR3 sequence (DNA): TGTGCCAGCAGCGTAGACCCAGAGTACCAAGAGACCCAGTACTTC.